The sequence of this TCR beta chain was determined in a study of control samples from healthy donors and cancer patients. This CDR3 spans 14 amino acids. Germline values: CDR1 SNHLY, CDR2 FYNNEI. Deletions cut 4 bases from V and 5 bases from J, with 14 bases between. Clones were sequenced by immunoSEQ multiplex PCR, and TCRdb holds only the in-frame ones, with some missing. Here the sample spans around 130,000 clones, roughly 90% being singletons. The clonotype comes from a man over 45 in good health. The sample consisted of blood. J is TRBJ1-1 and V is TRBV2, with D perhaps TRBD1 (5 bases). CDR3 protein: CASSGLGGGTEAFF. CDR3 bases: TGTGCCAGCAGTGGGCTTGGGGGAGGGACTGAAGCTTTCTTT.